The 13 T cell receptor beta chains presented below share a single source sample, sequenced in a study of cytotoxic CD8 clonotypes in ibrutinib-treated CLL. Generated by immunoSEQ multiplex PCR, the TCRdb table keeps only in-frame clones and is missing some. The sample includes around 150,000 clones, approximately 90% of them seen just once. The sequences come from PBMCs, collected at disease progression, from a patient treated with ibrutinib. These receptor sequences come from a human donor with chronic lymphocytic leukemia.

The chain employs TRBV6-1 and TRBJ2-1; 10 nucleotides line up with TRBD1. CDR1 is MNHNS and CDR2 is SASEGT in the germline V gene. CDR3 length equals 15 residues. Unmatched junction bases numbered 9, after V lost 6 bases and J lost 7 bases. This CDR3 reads CASRSGTGASNEQFF. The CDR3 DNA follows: TGTGCCAGCAGATCCGGGACAGGGGCCTCGAATGAGCAGTTCTTC.

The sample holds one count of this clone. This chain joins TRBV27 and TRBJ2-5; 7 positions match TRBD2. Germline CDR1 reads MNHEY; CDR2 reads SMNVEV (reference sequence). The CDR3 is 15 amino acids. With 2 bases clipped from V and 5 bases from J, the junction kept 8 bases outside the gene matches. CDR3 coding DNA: TGTGCCAGCAGTTTAGAAGCGGGAAGGCTGGAGACCCAGTACTTC. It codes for CASSLEAGRLETQYF.

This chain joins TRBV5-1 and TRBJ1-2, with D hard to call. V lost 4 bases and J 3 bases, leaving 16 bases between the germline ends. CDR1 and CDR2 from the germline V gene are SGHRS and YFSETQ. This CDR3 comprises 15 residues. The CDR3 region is CASSRSPESYYGYTF. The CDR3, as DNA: TGCGCCAGCAGCCGAAGCCCAGAGTCCTACTATGGCTACACCTTC.

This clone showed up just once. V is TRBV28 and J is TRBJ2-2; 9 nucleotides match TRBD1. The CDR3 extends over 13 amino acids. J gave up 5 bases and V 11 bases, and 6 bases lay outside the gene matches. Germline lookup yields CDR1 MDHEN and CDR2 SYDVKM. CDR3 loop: CAGGGQGTGELFF. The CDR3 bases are TGTGCCGGCGGGGGACAGGGTACCGGGGAGCTGTTTTTT.

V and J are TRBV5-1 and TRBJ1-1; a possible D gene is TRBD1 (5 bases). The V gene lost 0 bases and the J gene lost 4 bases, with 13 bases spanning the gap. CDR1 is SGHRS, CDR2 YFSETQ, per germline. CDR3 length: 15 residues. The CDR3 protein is CASSLESPRGTEAFF. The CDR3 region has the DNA TGCGCCAGCAGCTTGGAGTCACCAAGGGGCACTGAAGCTTTCTTT.

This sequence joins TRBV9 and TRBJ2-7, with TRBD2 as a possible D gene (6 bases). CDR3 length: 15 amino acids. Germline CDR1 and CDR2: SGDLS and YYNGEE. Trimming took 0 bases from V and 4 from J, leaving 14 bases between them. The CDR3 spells CASSVAGGLRYEQYF. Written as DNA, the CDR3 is TGTGCCAGCAGCGTAGCTGGAGGGTTGAGATACGAGCAGTACTTC.

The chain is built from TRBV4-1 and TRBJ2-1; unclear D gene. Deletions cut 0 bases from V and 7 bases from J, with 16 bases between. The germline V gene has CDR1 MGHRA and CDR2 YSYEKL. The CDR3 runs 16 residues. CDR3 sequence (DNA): TGCGCCAGCAGCCAAGAGCTACTTAAGGTCGAAAATGAGCAGTTCTTC. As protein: CASSQELLKVENEQFF.

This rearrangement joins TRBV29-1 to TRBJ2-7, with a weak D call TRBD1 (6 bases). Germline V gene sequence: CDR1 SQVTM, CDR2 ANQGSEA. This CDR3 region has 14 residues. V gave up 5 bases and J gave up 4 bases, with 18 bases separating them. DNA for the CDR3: TGCAGCGTTAGGCGGCCAGGGGCTTATTACGAGCAGTACTTC. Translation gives CSVRRPGAYYEQYF.

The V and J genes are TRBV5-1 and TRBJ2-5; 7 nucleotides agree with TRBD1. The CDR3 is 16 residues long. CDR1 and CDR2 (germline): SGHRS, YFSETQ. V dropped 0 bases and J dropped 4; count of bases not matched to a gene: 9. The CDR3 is CASSLGYRGAGETQYF. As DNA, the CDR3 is TGCGCCAGCAGCTTGGGTTACAGGGGAGCCGGAGAGACCCAGTACTTC. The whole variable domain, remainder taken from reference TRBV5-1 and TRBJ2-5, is KAGVTQTPRYLIKTRGQQVTLSCSPISGHRSVSWYQQTPGQGLQFLFEYFSETQRNKGNFPGRFSGRQFSNSRSEMNVSTLELGDSALYLCASSLGYRGAGETQYFGPGTRLLVL.

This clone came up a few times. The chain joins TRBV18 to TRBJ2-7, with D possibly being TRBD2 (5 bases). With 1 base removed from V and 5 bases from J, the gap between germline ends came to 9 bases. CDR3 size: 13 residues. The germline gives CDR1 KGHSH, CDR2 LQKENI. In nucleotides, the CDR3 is TGTGCCAGCTCACCACTAGCGAGCGACGAGCAGTACTTC. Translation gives CASSPLASDEQYF.

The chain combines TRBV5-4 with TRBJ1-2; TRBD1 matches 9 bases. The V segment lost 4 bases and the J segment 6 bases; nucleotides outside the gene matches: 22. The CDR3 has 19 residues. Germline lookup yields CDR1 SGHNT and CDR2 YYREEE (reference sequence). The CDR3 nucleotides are TGTGCCAGCAGCCAAAAGAGGATATCCGGGACAGGGATTATAAATGGCTACACCTTC. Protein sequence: CASSQKRISGTGIINGYTF.

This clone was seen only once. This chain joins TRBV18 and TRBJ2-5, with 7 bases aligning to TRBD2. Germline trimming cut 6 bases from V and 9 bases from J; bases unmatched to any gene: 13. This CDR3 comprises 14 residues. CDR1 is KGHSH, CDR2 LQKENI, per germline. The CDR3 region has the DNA TGTGCCAGCTCGCTGACTAGCCCAGTATGGGCCCAGTACTTC. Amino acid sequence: CASSLTSPVWAQYF.

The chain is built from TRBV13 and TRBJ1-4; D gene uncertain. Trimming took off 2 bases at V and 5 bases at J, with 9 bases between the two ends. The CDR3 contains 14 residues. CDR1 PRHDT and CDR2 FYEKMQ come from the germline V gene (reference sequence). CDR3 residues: CASSLRSSNEKLFF. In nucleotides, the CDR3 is TGTGCCAGCAGCTTACGGAGTTCGAATGAAAAACTGTTTTTT.